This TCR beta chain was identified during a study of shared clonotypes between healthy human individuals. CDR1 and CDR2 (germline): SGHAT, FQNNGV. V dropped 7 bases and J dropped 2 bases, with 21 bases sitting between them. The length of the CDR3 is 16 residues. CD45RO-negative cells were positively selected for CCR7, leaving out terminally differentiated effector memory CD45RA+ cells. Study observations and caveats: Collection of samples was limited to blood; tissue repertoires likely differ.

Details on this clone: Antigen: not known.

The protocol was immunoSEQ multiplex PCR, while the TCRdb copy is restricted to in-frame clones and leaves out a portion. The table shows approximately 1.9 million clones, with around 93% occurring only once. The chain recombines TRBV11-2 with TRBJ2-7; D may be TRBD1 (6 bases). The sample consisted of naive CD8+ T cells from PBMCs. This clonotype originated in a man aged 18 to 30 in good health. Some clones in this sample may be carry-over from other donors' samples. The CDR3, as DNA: TGTGCCAGCACCTCATCCAACAGGGAATGGACCTACGAGCAGTACTTC. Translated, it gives CASTSSNREWTYEQYF.